These 20 T cell receptor beta chains share one sample of origin, sequenced in a study of blood T cell repertoires in COVID-19. The method was immunoSEQ multiplex PCR; TCRdb's version includes in-frame clones alone and lacks a portion of them. The table records 110,000 or so clones, more than 60% of them present only once. Sequencing was done on a sample of peripheral blood. Receptors originate from a man between 65 and 85 years old with acute or convalescent COVID-19.

This clone was seen only once. The rearrangement joins TRBV7-2 to TRBJ2-7; D perhaps matches TRBD1 (5 bases). The CDR3 is 15 residues long. Deletions cut 4 bases from V and 0 bases from J, with 13 bases between. CDR1 SGHTA and CDR2 FQGNSA come from the germline V gene. CDR3 bases: TGTGCCAGCAGCTACGACAGCGATAGCTCCTACGAGCAGTACTTC. Translated: CASSYDSDSSYEQYF.

The chain links TRBV11-2 to TRBJ2-5; D is possibly TRBD2 (5 bases). Germline loops: CDR1 SGHAT, CDR2 FQNNGV. V lost 3 bases and J lost 4, with 9 bases in between. The CDR3 totals 13 residues. CDR3 sequence reads: CASSFGGPETQYF. DNA of the CDR3: TGTGCCAGCAGCTTTGGCGGGCCAGAGACCCAGTACTTC.

The V call is TRBV10-3, the J call TRBJ2-3, with 10 positions matching TRBD2. The germline V gene has CDR1 ENHRY and CDR2 SYGVKD. J was trimmed by 6 bases and V by 5 bases; bases with no gene match: 11. The CDR3 length is 16 residues. CDR3 nucleotide sequence: TGTGCCATCAGTCGACTAGCGGGTTCCATTAGGGATACGCAGTATTTT. This gives the protein CAISRLAGSIRDTQYF.

This clone was recorded only once. The chain carries TRBV5-1 and TRBJ2-5, with 9 bases identical to TRBD1. Germline CDR1 SGHRS, CDR2 YFSETQ. The CDR3 has 14 amino acids. J gave up 5 bases and V 4 bases, and 6 bases lay outside the gene matches. In nucleotides, the CDR3 is TGCGCCAGCAGCACGACGACAGGGGGGGAGACCCAGTACTTC. It encodes CASSTTTGGETQYF.

The genes are TRBV19 and TRBJ2-7; 10 nucleotides line up with TRBD1. Looked up from germline, CDR1 is LNHDA and CDR2 is SQIVND (reference sequence). The CDR3 runs to 15 residues. With V trimmed by 6 bases and J by 1 base, 6 bases remained unmatched. The CDR3 spells CASSDGQGVSYEQYF. DNA for the CDR3: TGTGCCAGTAGCGACGGACAGGGGGTTTCCTACGAGCAGTACTTC.

The V and J genes are TRBV7-6 and TRBJ2-2; 10 bases agree with TRBD1. The germline V gene has CDR1 SGHVS and CDR2 FNYEAQ. The CDR3 sequence is 16 residues long. The trim removed 4 bases at V and 4 bases at J, leaving 6 bases unmatched. CDR3 region: CASSWAGTGATGELFF. CDR3 nucleotide sequence: TGTGCCAGCAGCTGGGCGGGGACAGGGGCCACCGGGGAGCTGTTTTTT.

The rearrangement joins TRBV4-1 to TRBJ1-4; 9 bases line up with TRBD1. The CDR3 sequence is 15 residues long. The trim removed 2 bases at V and 3 bases at J, leaving 1 base unmatched. Germline-derived CDR1 and CDR2 are MGHRA and YSYEKL. The CDR3 DNA sequence: TGCGCCAGCAGCCAACGGACAGGGGCTAATGAAAAACTGTTTTTT. This codes for CASSQRTGANEKLFF.

Remarks on this clone: Distinct nucleotide sequences in the sample also encode this CDR3. The chain combines TRBV5-1 with TRBJ2-1; D unresolved. The V end was cut by 0 bases, the J end by 4 bases, with 5 bases between. Germline loops: CDR1 SGHRS, CDR2 YFSETQ. This CDR3 spans 13 amino acids. The CDR3 reads CASSLGQYNEQFF. As DNA, the CDR3 is TGCGCCAGCAGCTTGGGCCAGTACAATGAGCAGTTCTTC.

Only one count was recorded for this clone. The chain employs TRBV7-2 and TRBJ2-1; 8 bases map to TRBD2. The junction had 8 bases not matched to a gene; V was cut back by 1 base and J by 0 bases. Looked up from germline, CDR1 is SGHTA and CDR2 is FQGNSA. The CDR3 sequence is 18 residues long. CDR3 sequence (DNA): TGTGCCAGCAGCTTAGAAGGGCCCGGGACTAGCTCCTACAATGAGCAGTTCTTC. Translating it yields CASSLEGPGTSSYNEQFF.

The sample holds a few counts of this clone. The chain has TRBV15 and TRBJ1-1, with D possibly TRBD1 on 5 matching bases. CDR1 is LNHNV and CDR2 is YYDKDF in the germline V gene (reference sequence). The ends were cut back, 3 bases at V and 6 bases at J, with 14 bases in the middle. The CDR3 loop spans 14 amino acids. This chain's CDR3 is CATSRIQGKAEAFF. The DNA of the CDR3 is TGTGCCACCAGCAGGATCCAGGGTAAGGCTGAAGCTTTCTTT.

The V call is TRBV6-2 or TRBV6-3, the J call TRBJ2-7; 9 nucleotides agree with TRBD1. V trimming: 0 bases; J trimming: 3 bases; junction bases outside the gene matches: 3. This CDR3 region has 15 residues. CDR1 and CDR2 (germline): MNHEY, SVGEGT. CDR3: CASSYSSGQGYEQYF. In DNA, the CDR3 is TGTGCCAGCAGTTACTCGTCGGGACAGGGCTACGAGCAGTACTTC.

This clone came up a few times. The J gene is TRBJ1-1, the V gene TRBV2, with 7 bases matching TRBD1. The CDR3 sequence is 12 residues long. The J segment lost 6 bases and the V segment lost 9 bases, leaving 7 bases of the junction unmatched. Germline loops: CDR1 SNHLY, CDR2 FYNNEI. CDR3 nucleotides: TGTGCCAGTGGGGACAGCCTCTCTGAAGCTTTCTTT. Translating it yields CASGDSLSEAFF.

The sample holds a few counts of this clone. The chain has TRBV9 and TRBJ2-3; possibly TRBD2 for D (6 bases). Germline CDR1 is SGDLS and CDR2 is YYNGEE. Between the trimmed V and J ends, which lost 4 bases and 0 bases, there was a span of 12 bases. The CDR3 runs to 15 residues. CDR3 DNA: TGTGCCAGCAGCCCCCCCGGGACTAGCACAGATACGCAGTATTTT. Translated: CASSPPGTSTDTQYF.

The chain combines TRBV3-1 (or the pseudogene TRBV3-2) with TRBJ2-3, with D possibly matching TRBD1 (5 bases). V was clipped by 5 bases and J by 4 bases, with 7 bases between them. The CDR3 totals 12 residues. Germline assignment: CDR1 LGHDT and CDR2 YNNKEL (reference sequence). CDR3 nucleotides: TGTGCCAGCAGCAAGACAGCAGATACGCAGTATTTT. Translating it yields CASSKTADTQYF.

The V and J genes are TRBV7-9 and TRBJ1-3; tentative D call: TRBD1 (6 bases). This CDR3 spans 19 amino acids. Deletions cut 3 bases from V and 0 bases from J, with 21 bases between. Germline values: CDR1 SEHNR, CDR2 FQNEAQ (reference sequence). CDR3 residues: CASSFGRYGGGDSGNTIYF. The CDR3 DNA sequence: TGTGCCAGCAGCTTCGGGCGATACGGAGGGGGGGACTCTGGAAACACCATATATTTT.

The chain combines TRBV5-1 with TRBJ1-4, with D hard to call. The CDR3 totals 14 residues. Deletions cut 1 base from V and 0 bases from J, with 4 bases between. Germline values: CDR1 SGHRS, CDR2 YFSETQ. The DNA of the CDR3 is TGCGCCAGCAGCTTGACTGCAACTAATGAAAAACTGTTTTTT. It specifies CASSLTATNEKLFF.

This chain links TRBV2 with TRBJ2-1; tentative D call: TRBD1 (6 bases). The CDR3 totals 14 residues. Per the germline V gene, CDR1 is SNHLY and CDR2 is FYNNEI. The germline V and J ends were trimmed by 6 bases and 10 bases, with 19 bases remaining between them. CDR3 loop: CASSPIVQGSEQFF. CDR3 in DNA: TGTGCCAGCAGCCCAATCGTACAGGGAAGCGAGCAGTTCTTC.

The rearrangement links TRBV19 to TRBJ1-2, with D possibly matching TRBD1 (6 bases). There are 17 residues in the CDR3. V lost 6 bases and J 4 bases, leaving 24 bases between the germline ends. Germline V gene data show CDR1 as LNHDA and CDR2 as SQIVND (reference sequence). In DNA, the CDR3 is TGTGCCAGTAGCCCCCCGGGACACCACAATCTCCCCTATGGCTACACCTTC. Its translation is CASSPPGHHNLPYGYTF.

The chain is built from TRBV6-5 and TRBJ2-7; D is perhaps TRBD2 (5 bases). Germline assignment: CDR1 MNHEY and CDR2 SVGAGI. The CDR3 contains 13 residues. The V and J ends lost 2 bases and 6 bases respectively, with 11 bases between them. Here the CDR3 DNA reads TGTGCCAGCAGTTACCGGAGGTTCGGCGAGCAGTACTTC. Amino acids: CASSYRRFGEQYF.

This clone was detected only a few times. The CDR3 sequence: CASSRDRDRPQPQHF. Here the CDR3 DNA reads TGTGCCAGCAGCCGGGACAGGGATAGACCGCAGCCCCAGCATTTT. This chain joins TRBV5-4 and TRBJ1-5; the match to TRBD1 covers 9 bases. The CDR3 contains 15 residues. Trimming took 4 bases from V and 7 from J; bases not matched to a gene: 9. CDR1 and CDR2 from the germline V gene are SGHNT and YYREEE (reference sequence).